This entry is about one T cell receptor beta chain. Its antigen is unidentified. These data are taken from a study of CD8+CD57+ T cells in acquired aplastic anemia. Study-wide context: Isolated CD4+ and CD8+ cells, once sorted, yielded DNA averaging around 2.9 ug. Researchers reported that healthy donors averaged about 9.8 million reads for CD4+ cells. General observations from the study: Patients and controls had in common around 29 CD8+ CDR3 sequences. Significance was not reached for CD8+ Simpson's diversity between patients and controls.

Genomic DNA, the template, was used for profiling of the TCR beta VDJ and CDR3. TCRdb reanalysed the reads using MiXCR and keeps one entry per CDR3 protein. The sample has fewer than 250,000 distinct CDR3 sequences, approximately 50% seen once; the top ten hold approximately 15%. Looked up from germline, CDR1 is KGHDR and CDR2 is SFDVKD. The CDR3 runs to 15 residues. Trimming stripped 4 bases from V and 1 base from J, with 10 bases between. This receptor was taken from a human donor in good health, serving as a control. The chain combines TRBV24-1 with TRBJ1-5, with unresolved D. Sequencing was carried out using sorted CD4+, CD8+, or CD8+CD57+ T cells (not recorded which) from PBMCs. CDR3 nucleotide sequence: TGTGCCACCAGTGAGTCAACGGAAAGCAATCAGCCCCAGCATTTT. This gives the protein CATSESTESNQPQHF.